Here is one T cell receptor (beta chain) with its context. In the original workflow: By means of reference gene primer amplification, nucleated cell counts were estimated. Here immunoSEQ multiplex PCR was the method, and the copy in TCRdb shows in-frame clones only, minus some. V and J calls plus clone size are reproduced from that table; the DNA served to infer D and trimming. The repertoire holds around 110,000 clones, with roughly 88% as singletons. The sample originates from a study of blood T cell repertoires in COVID-19. In the study overall: Collection of acute and convalescent COVID-19 samples took place in the United States, Italy and Spain. The cDNA or gDNA used as material had been derived from T cells, B-cell-depleted T cells, or PBMCs.

The CDR3 is 19 amino acids. CDR1 SGDLS and CDR2 YYNGEE come from the germline V gene. Trimming at V came to 5 bases and at J to 1 base, leaving 18 bases not matched to a gene. This sequence originates from a man in his fifties with active or convalescent COVID-19. The chain joins TRBV9 to TRBJ2-3, with 8 bases fitting TRBD2. Sequenced sample: peripheral blood. Written as DNA, the CDR3 is TGTGCCAGCAGATCTCCCCGGTTTAGCGGGGACGACGGCACAGATACGCAGTATTTT. Translating it yields CASRSPRFSGDDGTDTQYF.